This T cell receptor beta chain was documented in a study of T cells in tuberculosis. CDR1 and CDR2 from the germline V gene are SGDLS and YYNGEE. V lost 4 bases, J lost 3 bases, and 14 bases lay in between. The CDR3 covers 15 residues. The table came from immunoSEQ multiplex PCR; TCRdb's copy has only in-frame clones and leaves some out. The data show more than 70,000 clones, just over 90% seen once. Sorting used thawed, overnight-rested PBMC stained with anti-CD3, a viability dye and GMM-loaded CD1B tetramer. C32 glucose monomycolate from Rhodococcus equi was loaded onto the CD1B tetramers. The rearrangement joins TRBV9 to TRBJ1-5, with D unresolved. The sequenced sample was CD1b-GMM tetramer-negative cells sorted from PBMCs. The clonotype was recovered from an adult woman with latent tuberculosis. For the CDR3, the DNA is TGTGCCAGCAGCACCGGTAACTCGAACAATCAGCCCCAGCATTTT. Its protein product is CASSTGNSNNQPQHF.